The clone carrying this T cell receptor beta chain was observed at least ten times. Its antigen remains unidentified. TCRdb independently ran MiXCR on the 5' RACE reads; one entry per CDR3 protein. This table has over 400,000 distinct CDR3 sequences, about 24% appearing once. This sample is drawn from a study of CD8 T cells in ankylosing spondylitis. Study-wide points: Blood from ankylosing spondylitis patients appeared to carry a characteristic roughly 8-variant TCR beta motif.

Input material: blood, either unsorted or a sorted T cell fraction (not recorded which). The sequence derives from a male donor with ankylosing spondylitis.

The CDR3 DNA sequence: TGTGCCAGCAGTCTCGGGACAACCTACGAGCAGTACGTC. Encoded protein: CASSLGTTYEQYV. This chain uses TRBV12-3 or TRBV12-4 with TRBJ2-7; a weak D match, TRBD1 (6 bases). V lost 5 bases and J lost 2, with 10 bases in between. This CDR3 has 13 amino acids.